The 6 T cell receptor beta chains reported below all come from one sample, sequenced in a study of cytomegalovirus exposure and HLA in healthy donors listed by TCRdb under 2017. The library was obtained by the immunoSEQ multiplex PCR assay. Here the immuneACCESS table is served through TCRdb, limited to in-frame sequences with V and J called. Missing clones are a known gap in these copies; in checked studies unresolved V genes cover under half, and the rest lacks a known reason. Present in this sample are roughly 200,000 clones, 86% of which were seen just once. Around 7.2% of the sample is taken by the ten largest. Material for sequencing was PBMCs. These TCRs come from a young man in good health and CMV-seropositive.

The V and J genes are TRBV7-9 and TRBJ2-7; no clear D. V was trimmed by 4 bases and J by 4 bases, leaving 8 bases between them. The CDR3 covers 12 residues. Germline assignment: CDR1 SEHNR and CDR2 FQNEAQ (reference sequence). The CDR3 DNA sequence: TGTGCCAGCAGCTCGCTTGAATACGAGCAGTACTTC. Its translation: CASSSLEYEQYF.

This chain uses TRBV5-6 with TRBJ1-2; weak D call: TRBD1 (5 bases). The germline V and J ends were trimmed by 6 bases and 8 bases, with 17 bases remaining between them. Germline values: CDR1 SGHDT, CDR2 YYEEEE. The CDR3 has 13 residues. CDR3 protein: CASILGVLGGYTF. The CDR3 DNA is TGTGCCAGCATCCTGGGGGTGTTGGGAGGCTACACCTTC.

CDR3 amino acids: CASSEAGENIQYF. CDR3 coding DNA: TGTGCCAGCAGTGAAGCAGGAGAAAACATTCAGTACTTC. The V call is TRBV6-1, the J call TRBJ2-4; D gene uncertain. The CDR3 sequence is 13 residues long. The V and J ends lost 0 bases and 5 bases respectively, with 5 bases between them. CDR1 MNHNS and CDR2 SASEGT come from the germline V gene.

V gene TRBV5-1 combines with J gene TRBJ2-1; 8 bases agree with TRBD1. CDR1 is SGHRS and CDR2 is YFSETQ in the germline V gene. The J segment lost 3 bases and the V segment lost 0 bases, leaving 2 bases of the junction unmatched. This CDR3 has 15 amino acids. As DNA, the CDR3 is TGCGCCAGCAGCTTGGGACAGGGGATCTACAATGAGCAGTTCTTC. Protein: CASSLGQGIYNEQFF.

The chain's CDR3 is CATSRDGVRFYGYTF. The CDR3 nucleotides are TGTGCCACCAGCAGGGACGGGGTACGGTTTTATGGCTACACCTTC. This chain uses TRBV15 with TRBJ1-2; D unresolved. Germline V CDR1 and CDR2: LNHNV, YYDKDF (reference sequence). Trimming took 3 bases from V and 5 from J, leaving 16 bases between them. The CDR3 is made up of 15 amino acids.

The rearrangement links TRBV5-4 to TRBJ1-2; no clear D. This CDR3 contains 14 residues. Trimming pared 1 base from V and 8 bases from J, leaving 15 bases between. Germline V gene sequence: CDR1 SGHNT, CDR2 YYREEE (reference sequence). The CDR3 sequence: CASSLTSERRGYTF. The DNA for the CDR3 is TGTGCCAGCAGCTTGACCTCGGAACGGAGGGGCTACACCTTC.